These 19 T cell receptor beta chains were all obtained from the same sample, sequenced in a study of Ad26.COV2.S vaccination and SARS-CoV-2 variants. The method was immunoSEQ multiplex PCR; TCRdb's version includes in-frame clones alone and lacks a portion of them. The repertoire has a few hundred thousand clones, approximately 88% of them found once; the top ten carry about 4%. The sample's treatment: roughly 20 received Ad26.COV2.S at low or high dose, single or two shots; about five received placebo; per-sample allocation not given. The investigators took samples on day 63 after the first vaccine or placebo injection. The sequenced sample was peripheral blood, obtained in a trial of Ad26.COV2.S vaccine versus placebo. These receptors originate from a person between 18 and 65 years old who received the Ad26.COV2.S COVID-19 vaccine or a placebo.

The chain is built from TRBV5-1 and TRBJ1-2; no clear D gene. CDR1 and CDR2 (germline): SGHRS, YFSETQ. CDR3 length: 13 residues. The ends were cut back, 5 bases at V and 0 bases at J, with 8 bases in the middle. CDR3 amino acids: CASSSPTNYGYTF. CDR3 nucleotide sequence: TGCGCCAGCAGTTCACCCACTAACTATGGCTACACCTTC. Variable domain in full (rest from reference TRBV5-1 and TRBJ1-2): KAGVTQTPRYLIKTRGQQVTLSCSPISGHRSVSWYQQTPGQGLQFLFEYFSETQRNKGNFPGRFSGRQFSNSRSEMNVSTLELGDSALYLCASSSPTNYGYTFGSGTRLTVV.

The chain couples TRBV4-1 to TRBJ2-1, with unresolved D. The CDR3 runs 15 residues. Germline CDR1 reads MGHRA; CDR2 reads YSYEKL. Trimming pared 1 base from V and 3 bases from J, leaving 10 bases between. CDR3 sequence (DNA): TGCGCCAGCAGCCAAGGCCCGGGCCTCTACAATGAGCAGTTCTTC. Translation gives CASSQGPGLYNEQFF.

This clone was seen a single time. Other DNA sequences in this sample translate to the same CDR3. The genes are TRBV7-2 and TRBJ2-3, with 14 bases fitting TRBD2. Germline-derived CDR1 and CDR2 are SGHTA and FQGNSA. The CDR3 runs 16 residues. V lost 3 bases, J lost 1 base, and 0 bases stayed unmatched. DNA for the CDR3: TGTGCCAGCAGCTTGGGACTAGCGGGGGGCACAGATACGCAGTATTTT. This translates into CASSLGLAGGTDTQYF.

This sequence joins TRBV5-1 and TRBJ2-3; D may be TRBD2 (6 bases). Germline values: CDR1 SGHRS, CDR2 YFSETQ. The CDR3 length is 14 residues. V was shortened by 2 bases and J by 6 bases, with 13 bases between the two germline ends. The chain's CDR3 is CASSFGGVADTQYF. The DNA of the CDR3 is TGCGCCAGCAGCTTTGGAGGGGTAGCGGATACGCAGTATTTT.

Of note for this clone: The same CDR3 arises from other DNA sequences in this sample as well. The CDR3 sequence is CASSLDTDTQYF. The CDR3 region has the DNA TGCGCCAGCAGCTTGGACACAGATACGCAGTATTTT. The V gene is TRBV5-1, the J gene TRBJ2-3, with D hard to call. V lost 0 bases to trimming and J lost 2 bases, with 1 base between them. The CDR3 is 12 amino acids. Germline CDR1 and CDR2: SGHRS and YFSETQ.

The table lists this clone with many counts. Distinct nucleotide sequences in the sample also encode this CDR3. This chain uses TRBV6-4 with TRBJ2-3; 10 bases map to TRBD2. V dropped 0 bases and J dropped 4; count of bases not matched to a gene: 1. This CDR3 spans 15 amino acids. Germline V gene lookup returns CDR1 MRHNA and CDR2 SNTAGT. For the CDR3, the DNA is TGTGCCAGCAGTGACTCGAGCGGGGGGGCAGATACGCAGTATTTT. Translated, it gives CASSDSSGGADTQYF.

The chain links TRBV4-1 to TRBJ2-5, with 7 bases fitting TRBD1. The CDR3 runs 14 residues. Germline-derived CDR1 and CDR2 are MGHRA and YSYEKL. Trimming took 4 bases from V and 3 from J; bases not matched to a gene: 5. CDR3 protein: CASSRRDSKETQYF. The CDR3 nucleotides read TGCGCCAGCAGCCGAAGGGACAGTAAAGAGACCCAGTACTTC.

The V call is TRBV7-8, the J call TRBJ2-5; the match to TRBD2 covers 16 bases. The CDR3 consists of 20 residues. The germline V gene encodes CDR1 SGHVS and CDR2 FQNEAQ. Trimming took 2 bases from V and 4 from J; bases not matched to a gene: 13. CDR3 DNA sequence: TGTGCCAGCAGCTTACCCCGGGGACTAGCGGGGGGGCAGGATAGAGAGACCCAGTACTTC. Translating gives CASSLPRGLAGGQDRETQYF.

This clone was detected only a few times. This chain links TRBV6-5 with TRBJ2-7, with D perhaps TRBD2 (6 bases). V was clipped by 8 bases and J by 6 bases, with 20 bases between them. CDR1 MNHEY and CDR2 SVGAGI come from the germline V gene. This CDR3 is built from 14 residues. The CDR3 is CASATRGPLPEQYF. CDR3 nucleotides: TGTGCCAGCGCTACGCGGGGACCGCTACCCGAGCAGTACTTC.

The V call is TRBV12-3 or TRBV12-4, the J call TRBJ1-2; weak D call: TRBD1 (6 bases). V was clipped by 7 bases and J by 3 bases, with 12 bases between them. The CDR3 is 13 amino acids. The CDR3 is CASTLQGDYGYTF. In DNA form, the CDR3 reads TGTGCCAGCACCCTACAGGGTGACTATGGCTACACCTTC.

This clone was picked up one time. CDR3 DNA sequence: TGTGCCAGCAGCTTAGGCCTCGCCAGGAACACTGAAGCTTTCTTT. Translation gives CASSLGLARNTEAFF. This chain links TRBV13 with TRBJ1-1, with D uncertain. This CDR3 is 15 amino acids long. V gave up 0 bases and J gave up 1 base, with 9 bases separating them. Germline values: CDR1 PRHDT, CDR2 FYEKMQ (reference sequence).

This clone was found a few times. The chain combines TRBV18 with TRBJ2-3; the D gene is possibly TRBD2 (7 bases). This CDR3 has 16 amino acids. CDR1 KGHSH and CDR2 LQKENI come from the germline V gene. Trimming pared 2 bases from V and 3 bases from J, leaving 15 bases between. The CDR3 nucleotides read TGTGCCAGCTCACCAAGCCGGGGGGCCGTTACAGATACGCAGTATTTT. It specifies CASSPSRGAVTDTQYF.

This clone was observed once. The genes are TRBV3-1 (or the pseudogene TRBV3-2) and TRBJ1-4, with D unresolved. V lost 5 bases and J lost 6, with 4 bases in between. The CDR3 extends over 11 amino acids. Germline loops: CDR1 LGHDT, CDR2 YNNKEL (reference sequence). The DNA for the CDR3 is TGTGCCAGCAGCGGTCATGAAAAACTGTTTTTT. Translating it yields CASSGHEKLFF.

J is TRBJ2-7 and V is TRBV28; 8 positions agree with TRBD1. In germline, CDR1 is MDHEN, CDR2 SYDVKM. With V trimmed by 4 bases and J by 3 bases, 8 bases remained unmatched. The CDR3 is made up of 15 amino acids. CDR3 amino acids: CASSSMDRDFYEQYF. The DNA for the CDR3 is TGTGCCAGCAGTTCTATGGACAGGGATTTCTACGAGCAGTACTTC.

This chain joins TRBV6-6 and TRBJ1-5; D unclear. CDR3 length: 13 amino acids. Trimming pared 0 bases from V and 9 bases from J, leaving 9 bases between. Germline loops: CDR1 MNHNY, CDR2 SVGAGI (reference sequence). Here the CDR3 DNA reads TGTGCCAGCAGTTACTCAGGGAGCGGGCCCCAGCATTTT. Its translation: CASSYSGSGPQHF.

V usage is TRBV5-1 and J usage is TRBJ2-1, with D maybe TRBD1 (6 bases). Germline CDR1 reads SGHRS; CDR2 reads YFSETQ. Trimming removed 5 bases from V and 1 base from J, with 16 bases in between. The CDR3 runs 16 residues. CDR3 coding DNA: TGCGCCAGCAGGGCCTCCAGGGGAGAGTCCTACAATGAGCAGTTCTTC. Translated: CASRASRGESYNEQFF.

As to this clone: Because the CDR3's place on the DNA is in doubt, the DNA is left out and the CDR3 is given as listed by TCRdb. The chain links TRBV28 to TRBJ1-5. Germline V CDR1 and CDR2: MDHEN, SYDVKM. Both ends counted, the CDR3 spans 16 residues. CDR3: CASTTAVGPGNQPQHF.

V is TRBV28 and J is TRBJ2-7; possible D gene TRBD1, 6 bases. This CDR3 is 12 amino acids long. V lost 8 bases to trimming and J lost 6 bases, with 14 bases between them. Germline CDR1 and CDR2: MDHEN and SYDVKM. CDR3 residues: CASSRQVREQYF. In DNA, the CDR3 is TGTGCCAGCTCGAGACAGGTTCGCGAGCAGTACTTC. The full variable domain, its missing parts supplied by reference TRBV28 and TRBJ2-7, is DVKVTQSSRYLVKRTGEKVFLECVQDMDHENMFWYRQDPGLGLRLIYFSYDVKMKEKGDIPEGYSVSREKKERFSLILESASTNQTSMYLCASSRQVREQYFGPGTRLTVT.

This clone was observed a single time. The V and J genes are TRBV27 and TRBJ2-5, with D possibly matching TRBD2 (6 bases). Trimming shortened V by 7 bases and J by 1 base, and 10 bases separated the two germline ends. The CDR3 totals 13 residues. Germline assignment: CDR1 MNHEY and CDR2 SMNVEV (reference sequence). The CDR3 coding sequence is TGTGCCAGCAAGGCGGGACCCCAAGAGACCCAGTACTTC. Translating it yields CASKAGPQETQYF.